The source of this T cell receptor beta chain is a study of cytomegalovirus exposure and HLA in healthy donors (dated by TCRdb to 2017 to 2019). Context from the whole study: In an earlier analysis of some 550 of the donors, 276 Gb of sequence data and 90 million to 130 million unique TCR beta sequences from roughly 180 million T cells were reported. An early release that covered 500 to 800 HLA-typed donors contained approximately 300 gigabases of sequencing data and tens of millions of unique TCR sequences. Of the roughly 420 genotyped donors, 75% to 85% were placed in the genetic ancestry cluster associated with self-reported Caucasian donors. The study aimed to test whether signatures of past pathogen exposure could be identified by cataloging public T cell receptors. Using immunosequencing, the study profiled T cell repertoires from some 670 subjects and related those repertoires to cytomegalovirus serostatus. Besides the first cohort of 550 to 750 subjects, a separate validation cohort made up of over 100 different subjects was used. To predict cytomegalovirus infection status, the study combined high-throughput TCR immunosequencing, statistical association of individual TCRs with disease status, and machine learning. To study patterns of TCR occurrence, a later analysis re-analyzed previously published TCR beta repertoires from 600 to 750 donors and added high-resolution HLA genotyping. Rather than using new phenotypic data, the later analysis identified candidate immune exposures from TCR beta sequences and from how often those sequences occurred across donors. To decide whether each TCR beta V gene segment behaved as functional or pseudogenic, an earlier analysis of approximately 590 of the donors relied on high-throughput TCR beta sequencing. Alongside the repertoire data, information on donor age, sex, ethnicity and CMV serostatus was compiled. A later genetic analysis used genome-wide SNP genotypes for about 60% of the roughly 700 donors, treating that subset as a discovery cohort. All discovery cohort repertoires had been generated using a single sequencing platform. Class I and class II HLA loci were covered by the typing at four-digit resolution. The number of typed donors differed by locus: about 620-640 for A, B, C, DRB1 and DQB1; 500 to 550 for DQA1; some 610 for DPA1; and about 450 for DPB1. A handful of DR-DQ haplotypes were handled as single units for association and clustering because linkage in the cohort was strong. Among almost 400 genotyped donors of the cohort, an average of about 240,000 unique TCR beta nucleotide sequences were sequenced per donor, about a sixth of them non-productive. What the study reported, not specific to this receptor: Because the 87-base-pair reads could not distinguish some IMGT-functional V segments, including TRBV6-2 and TRBV6-3, those segments were excluded. In a later analysis, 15,000 to 20,000 TCR beta sequences were associated with specific HLA alleles at a false discovery rate of 0.05. In both the original and validation cohorts, the classifier was reported to diagnose cytomegalovirus status with high specificity and sensitivity. According to a later analysis, parvovirus B19, influenza, CMV and Epstein-Barr virus appeared linked to several top co-occurrence clusters. Sequencing depth was assumed to be roughly uniform across donors in the presence/absence analyses, though that assumption may not hold. The authors suggested that the approach could potentially be generalized to other disease states and immunological phenotypes. Most CMV-associated TCR beta chains appeared to be HLA-restricted in a later analysis, and the HLA associations seemed to be driven largely by CMV exposure. In vitro tests confirmed that three of the cytomegalovirus-associated TCR beta chains recognize cytomegalovirus antigens. The study gave a list of 150 to 200 TCR beta chains associated with cytomegalovirus. HLA typing was unavailable for some donors at each locus, so association tests used only the typed subset. In a later genetic analysis, fewer N-insertions in productive TCRs were reported among donors in an Asian-associated ancestry cluster than the 666-donor mean. A further reported finding was that TCR beta sequences accurately predicted the HLA-A and HLA-B alleles for most subjects in the first cohort. A cluster of highly shared sequence variants was judged likely to be a technical artifact of the sequencing pipeline. Seventeen rarely observed V segments, including chromosome 9 orphons, were excluded from the earlier analysis of almost 600 of the donors because counts were too low. Correlated functional status among segregating V segments might be attributable to linkage disequilibrium, but an unknown experimental factor could not be ruled out. CMV serostatus was the only immune exposure information available for the cohort. Assigning TCR associations to individual alleles was difficult when HLA alleles, especially DR and DQ, strongly co-occurred. This cohort had only TCR beta chains sequenced, and the lack of alpha or paired-chain data limited which features could be detected. An earlier analysis of several hundred of the donors showed that most TCR beta V segments appeared in productive rearrangements either about 90% or about 30% of the time, which broadly matched IMGT annotations. In a later analysis, the rate of TCR association differed among HLA loci, with DRB1 alleles having the most associated TCRs and HLA-C alleles having the fewest. V-gene and J-gene trimming of TCR beta chains was associated with a missense DCLRE1C variant in a later genetic analysis, and the association was replicated in an independent cohort. In a later analysis, HLA-associated TCR beta chains showed more clonal expansion and lower generation probabilities than non-associated chains that were equally common. Most TCR sequences were seen in very few donors, while some public TCRs were found in many individuals.

The cohort was made up of approximately 700 healthy bone marrow donors. At the time of sampling, all cohort members were nominally healthy, though unrecorded immune exposures were likely present. The donor tested CMV seropositive, placing the donor among the roughly 300 seropositive members of the cohort. A peripheral blood sample was provided by each donor, and peripheral blood mononuclear cells were used for TCR beta sequencing. Genomic DNA was extracted from the blood cell samples with the Qiagen DNeasy Blood Extraction Kit. Preparation of the library involved the immunoSEQ multiplex PCR assay. A mixture of 60 forward primers for TCR Vbeta segments and 13 reverse primers for TCR Jbeta segments was used in the multiplex PCR. Amplification of the CDR3 region of rearranged TCR beta genes was performed with a multiplex PCR assay on genomic DNA. The Illumina HiSeq System was used to sequence the amplified TCR beta libraries as 87-base-pair reads. From the authors' description of their analysis: In a later analysis, some 80 million unique TCR beta chains were counted across the roughly 610 repertoires, and roughly 10 million of these chains were shared by at least two donors. To remove PCR and sequencing errors, raw reads were error-corrected and collapsed into unique sequences using a nearest-neighbor algorithm that merged closely related sequences. To assign V, D and J gene segments, CDR3 sequences were aligned to IMGT reference sequences. For a sequence to be retained, a match of at least six nucleotides to both a V gene segment and a J gene segment was required. A rearrangement counted as productive if the CDR3 had no stop codons and remained in frame with V and J, and every other rearrangement counted as non-productive. CDR3 was defined by IMGT convention, running from the second conserved V-encoded cysteine to the conserved J-encoded phenylalanine. The earlier analysis of 550 to 650 of the donors excluded any sequence lacking an unambiguous match to a single V gene segment. An earlier analysis of about 600 of the donors called V segments functional above 56.7% productive rearrangements and segregating when the between-donor standard deviation exceeded 5%. A statistical classification framework was built to diagnose cytomegalovirus status from the catalog of TCR beta chain sequences. A later analysis assigned V and J genes by comparing TCR nucleotide sequences with IMGT/GENE-DB human TR gene sequences. In a later analysis, CDR3 sequences and most-parsimonious VDJ recombination scenarios were assigned using the TCRdist pipeline. In a later analysis, each TCR beta chain was defined by its CDR3 amino acid sequence together with its V-gene family, and reads without a unique V-gene family were excluded. A later analysis removed 450 to 600 highly shared, low-generation-probability nucleotide sequences to deal with suspected cross-contamination and a sequencing artifact. For each public chain, a later analysis derived a clonal expansion index from normalized ranks of inferred template counts within each repertoire. In a later analysis, generation probabilities were computed with a VDJ recombination model fitted to out-of-frame rearrangements, and the resulting probabilities were checked against IGoR. In a later analysis, hypergeometric tests were used to score TCR-TCR, TCR-HLA and TCR-CMV co-occurrence, with a repertoire-size bias correction applied to TCR pairs. In a later analysis, false discovery rates were estimated by permuting HLA or CMV assignments 20 times. In a later analysis, co-occurring TCRs were grouped with DBSCAN, and TCRdist sequence similarity was added when clustering was performed within HLA-allele-positive subsets. For co-occurrence clustering, repertoires with fewer than 30,000 or more than 120,000 public chains were excluded, along with a handful of repertoires with anomalous nucleotide sharing. TCRdb holds this immuneACCESS table with in-frame rearrangements only. Some clones are missing; in checked studies, unresolved V genes explain under half, and the rest has no known cause. V, J and clone size are taken as reported in that table, and D and trimming were inferred from the DNA itself. This sample has about 170,000 clones in its table, and approximately 84% of those were observed once. Of the sample, roughly 4.7% is held by the ten largest clones.

CDR1 and CDR2 are drawn from the germline V gene: MNHEY, SVGAGI. V is cut by 4 bases and J by 2 bases, and the space between the germline ends is 8 bases. Measured from the cysteine to the phenylalanine, the CDR3 is 13 residues long. The CDR3 DNA has 39 bases and is translated from base 1. With regard to this clone: Its antigen remains unidentified. Base quality data are lacking; no much larger clone is found one base away.

This TCR came from a woman between 50 and 59 years old in good health and CMV-seropositive. Sequences were obtained from PBMCs. This chain joins TRBV6-5 to TRBJ1-1; the D gene identity is not certain. The CDR3 protein is CASSSNTNTEAFF. DNA sequence: TGTGCCAGCAGTTCGAACACAAACACTGAAGCTTTCTTT.